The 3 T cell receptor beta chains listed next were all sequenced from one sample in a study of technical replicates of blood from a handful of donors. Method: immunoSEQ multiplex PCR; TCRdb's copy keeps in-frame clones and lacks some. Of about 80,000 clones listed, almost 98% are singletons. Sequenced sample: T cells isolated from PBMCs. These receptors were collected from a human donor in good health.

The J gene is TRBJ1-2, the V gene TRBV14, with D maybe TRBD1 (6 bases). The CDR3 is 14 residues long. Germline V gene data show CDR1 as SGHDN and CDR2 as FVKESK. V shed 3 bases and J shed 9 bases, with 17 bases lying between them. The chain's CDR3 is CASSQGSRQGSYTF. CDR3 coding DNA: TGTGCCAGCAGCCAGGGGTCGCGGCAGGGGAGCTACACCTTC.

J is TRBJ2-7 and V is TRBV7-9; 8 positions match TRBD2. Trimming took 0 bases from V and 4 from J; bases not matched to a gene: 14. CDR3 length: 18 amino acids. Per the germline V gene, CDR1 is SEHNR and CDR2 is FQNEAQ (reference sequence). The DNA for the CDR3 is TGTGCCAGCAGCTTAGCACTAGCGGACCCCTCGGGCGAGTACGAGCAGTACTTC. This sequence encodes CASSLALADPSGEYEQYF.

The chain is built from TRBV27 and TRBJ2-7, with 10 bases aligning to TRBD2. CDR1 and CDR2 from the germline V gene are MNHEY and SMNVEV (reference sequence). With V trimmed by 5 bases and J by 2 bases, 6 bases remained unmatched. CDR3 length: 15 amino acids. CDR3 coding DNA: TGTGCCAGCAGTGCCGGGACTAGCGCTGCCTACGAGCAGTACTTC. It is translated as CASSAGTSAAYEQYF.